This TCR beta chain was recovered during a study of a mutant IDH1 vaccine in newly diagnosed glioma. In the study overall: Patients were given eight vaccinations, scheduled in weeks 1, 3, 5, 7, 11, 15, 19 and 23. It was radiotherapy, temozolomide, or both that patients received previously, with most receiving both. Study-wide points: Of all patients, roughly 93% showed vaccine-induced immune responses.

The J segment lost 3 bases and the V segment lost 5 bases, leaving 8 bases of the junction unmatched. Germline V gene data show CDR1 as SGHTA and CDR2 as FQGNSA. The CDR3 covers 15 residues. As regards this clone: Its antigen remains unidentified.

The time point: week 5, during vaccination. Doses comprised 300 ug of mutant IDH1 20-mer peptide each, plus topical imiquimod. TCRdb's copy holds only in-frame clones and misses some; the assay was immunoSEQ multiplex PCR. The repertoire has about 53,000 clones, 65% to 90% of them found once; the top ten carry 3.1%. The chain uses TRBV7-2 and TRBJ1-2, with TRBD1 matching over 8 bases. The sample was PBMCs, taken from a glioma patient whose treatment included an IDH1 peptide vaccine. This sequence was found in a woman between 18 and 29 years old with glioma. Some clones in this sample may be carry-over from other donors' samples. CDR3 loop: CASSIRQGLHYGYTF. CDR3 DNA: TGTGCCAGCAGCATTCGACAGGGGCTCCACTATGGCTACACCTTC.